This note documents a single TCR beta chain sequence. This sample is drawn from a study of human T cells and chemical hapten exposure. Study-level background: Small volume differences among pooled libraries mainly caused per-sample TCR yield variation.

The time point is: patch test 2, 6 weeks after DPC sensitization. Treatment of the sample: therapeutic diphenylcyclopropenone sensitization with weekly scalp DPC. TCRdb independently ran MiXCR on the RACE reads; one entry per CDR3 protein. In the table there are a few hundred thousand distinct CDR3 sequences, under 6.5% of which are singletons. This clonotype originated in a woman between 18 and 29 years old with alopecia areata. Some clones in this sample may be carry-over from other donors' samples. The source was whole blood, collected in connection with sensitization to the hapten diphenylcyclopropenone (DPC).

This chain's CDR3 is CASSAESGRRSYTF. CDR3 nucleotides: TGTGCCAGCAGTGCGGAATCAGGACGGCGAAGCTACACCTTC. V is TRBV6-1 and J is TRBJ1-2, with D unresolved. This CDR3 has 14 residues. Germline values: CDR1 MNHNS, CDR2 SASEGT. The ends were cut back, 4 bases at V and 9 bases at J, with 18 bases in the middle.